This T cell receptor beta chain was documented in a study of T cell responses to AZD1222 COVID-19 vaccine. Second doses that came at about 4 or about 12 weeks were put together. The V gene's germline CDR1 is LNHDA and CDR2 SQIVND (reference sequence). This CDR3 has 17 amino acids. Germline trimming cut 4 bases from V and 4 bases from J; bases unmatched to any gene: 11. Whole-study results and caveats: Among the donors, most were white British and more were female, and clonal diversity was possibly underestimated. Spike-wide coverage was observed for vaccine-associated CD4 TCRs, with dominant responses at 160-218 and 743-854.

About this clone itself: What it binds is not known.

Method: immunoSEQ multiplex PCR; TCRdb's copy keeps in-frame clones and lacks some. The sample holds over 130,000 clones, roughly 90% seen once. This clonotype was obtained from an adult who received the AZD1222 COVID-19 vaccine. The chain couples TRBV19 to TRBJ2-3; 10 bases match TRBD2. The sequencing here drew on peripheral blood, taken 28 days after the second AZD1222 dose. The CDR3 loop reads CASSSLVTSGYSDTQYF. The CDR3 DNA reads TGTGCCAGTAGTAGCCTTGTGACTAGCGGGTATTCAGATACGCAGTATTTT.